A selection of T cell receptor beta chains follows, all from one sample in a study of Ad26.COV2.S vaccination and SARS-CoV-2 variants. Sequencing was performed with immunoSEQ multiplex PCR; in TCRdb, only in-frame clones are kept and a portion is missing. The profile shows 430,000 or so clones, 80% to 95% of them singletons. The material sequenced was peripheral blood, taken in a trial of Ad26.COV2.S vaccine versus placebo. The receptors derive from a person between 18 and 65 years old who received the Ad26.COV2.S COVID-19 vaccine or a placebo. Each CDR3 is given with its conserved first and last residue.

v_call	j_call	cdr3_aa
TRBV5-1	TRBJ2-7	CASSLGLSGTSYEQYF
TRBV4-2	TRBJ1-2	CASSHPTGLNYGYTF
TRBV6-2/TRBV6-3	TRBJ2-3	CASSYWTSGTDTQYF
TRBV2	TRBJ1-3	CASGNMGGNTIYF
TRBV7-2	TRBJ2-5	CASSPATRVETQYF
TRBV10-3	TRBJ1-2	CAISDWGGFNYGYTF
TRBV6-5	TRBJ2-7	CASRGDTFSYEQYF
TRBV5-4	TRBJ2-2	CASRASGLAGPGELFF
TRBV27	TRBJ2-7	CASSLGPKYEQYF
TRBV6-5	TRBJ2-3	CASTKPGTDTQYF
TRBV7-6	TRBJ1-4	CASSLGNPGWNEKLFF
TRBV14	TRBJ1-1	CASSQDGDSTMNTEAFF
TRBV27	TRBJ1-1	CASSLYPGRDTEAFF
TRBV30	TRBJ2-5	CAWSVGLAGQETQYF
TRBV6-5	TRBJ1-2	CASSLSTGPNYGYTF
TRBV6-2/TRBV6-3	TRBJ2-7	CASSFDKVAYEQYF
TRBV7-3	TRBJ2-3	CASSSKGSPSTDTQYF
TRBV5-8	TRBJ2-3	CASSLGQGAGDTQYF
TRBV18	TRBJ2-5	CASSLLPGTSGQETQYF
TRBV5-6	TRBJ1-3	CASSLGSSQGNTIYF
TRBV12-3/TRBV12-4	TRBJ2-1	CASSLGFGNEQFF
TRBV6-4	TRBJ2-1	CASSQTGGDYNEQFF
TRBV19	TRBJ2-7	CASSSLGESTYEQYF
TRBV2	TRBJ2-1	CASREEGNEQFF
TRBV11-3	TRBJ1-1	CASSLEGHATPPQLNTEAFF
TRBV7-2	TRBJ1-1	CASSLVSENTEAFF
TRBV27	TRBJ1-6	CASSPPGQGPTPLHF
TRBV7-2	TRBJ2-3	CASSPLAGRGTDTQYF
TRBV12-5	TRBJ2-1	CASGAPLAGLYNEQFF
TRBV29-1	TRBJ2-6	CSVAQFLSGANVLTF